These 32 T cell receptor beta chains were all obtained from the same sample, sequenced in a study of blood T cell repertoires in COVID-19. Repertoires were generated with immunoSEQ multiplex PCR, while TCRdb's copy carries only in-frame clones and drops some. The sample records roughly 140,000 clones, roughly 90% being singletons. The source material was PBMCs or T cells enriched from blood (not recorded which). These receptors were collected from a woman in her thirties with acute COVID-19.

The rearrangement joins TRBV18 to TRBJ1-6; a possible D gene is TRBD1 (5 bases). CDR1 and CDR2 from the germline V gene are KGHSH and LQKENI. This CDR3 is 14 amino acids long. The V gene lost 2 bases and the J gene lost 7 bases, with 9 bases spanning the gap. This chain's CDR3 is CASSPTDTNSPLHF. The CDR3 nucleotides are TGTGCCAGCTCACCAACGGACACGAATTCACCCCTCCACTTT.

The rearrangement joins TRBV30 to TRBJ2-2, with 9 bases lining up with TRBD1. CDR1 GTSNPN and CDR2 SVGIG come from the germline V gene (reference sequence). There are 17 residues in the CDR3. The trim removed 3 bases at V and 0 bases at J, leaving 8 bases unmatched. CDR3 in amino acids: CAWRGTGPSPNTGELFF. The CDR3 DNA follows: TGTGCCTGGAGAGGGACAGGGCCGTCCCCGAACACCGGGGAGCTGTTTTTT.

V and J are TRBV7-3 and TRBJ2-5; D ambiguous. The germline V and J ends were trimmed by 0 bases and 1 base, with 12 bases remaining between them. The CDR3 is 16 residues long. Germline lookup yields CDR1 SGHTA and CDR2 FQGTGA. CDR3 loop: CASSLTISGGQETQYF. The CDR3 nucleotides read TGTGCCAGCAGCTTAACCATCTCCGGCGGCCAAGAGACCCAGTACTTC.

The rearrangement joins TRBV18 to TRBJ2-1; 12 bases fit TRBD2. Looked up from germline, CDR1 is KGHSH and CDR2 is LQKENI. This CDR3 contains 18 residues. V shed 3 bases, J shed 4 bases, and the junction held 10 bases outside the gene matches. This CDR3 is CASSPQTSGSHLYNEQFF. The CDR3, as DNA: TGTGCCAGCTCACCCCAGACTAGCGGGAGCCACCTTTACAATGAGCAGTTCTTC.

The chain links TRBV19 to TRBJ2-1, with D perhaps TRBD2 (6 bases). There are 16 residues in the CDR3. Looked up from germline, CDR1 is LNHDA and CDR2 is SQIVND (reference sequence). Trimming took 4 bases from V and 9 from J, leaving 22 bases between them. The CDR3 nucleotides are TGTGCCAGTAGTACCTTAGCGGTCACTATTGACGGTGAGCAGTTCTTC. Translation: CASSTLAVTIDGEQFF. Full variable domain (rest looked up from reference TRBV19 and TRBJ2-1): DGGITQSPKYLFRKEGQNVTLSCEQNLNHDAMYWYRQDPGQGLRLIYYSQIVNDFQKGDIAEGYSVSREKKESFPLTVTSAQKNPTAFYLCASSTLAVTIDGEQFFGPGTRLTVL.

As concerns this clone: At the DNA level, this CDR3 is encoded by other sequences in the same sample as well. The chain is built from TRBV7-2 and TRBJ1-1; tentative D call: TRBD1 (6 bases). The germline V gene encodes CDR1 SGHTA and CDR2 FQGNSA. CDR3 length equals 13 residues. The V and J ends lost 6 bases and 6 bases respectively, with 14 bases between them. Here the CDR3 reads CASSSRQVAEAFF. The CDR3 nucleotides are TGTGCCAGCAGTTCTAGACAGGTAGCTGAAGCTTTCTTT.

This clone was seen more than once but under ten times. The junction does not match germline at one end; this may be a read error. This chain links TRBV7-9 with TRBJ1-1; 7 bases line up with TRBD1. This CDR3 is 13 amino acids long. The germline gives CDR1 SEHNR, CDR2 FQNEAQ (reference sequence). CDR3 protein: CAGRDSGNTEAFF. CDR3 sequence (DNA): TGTGCCGGCAGGGACAGCGGGAACACTGAAGCTTTCTTT.

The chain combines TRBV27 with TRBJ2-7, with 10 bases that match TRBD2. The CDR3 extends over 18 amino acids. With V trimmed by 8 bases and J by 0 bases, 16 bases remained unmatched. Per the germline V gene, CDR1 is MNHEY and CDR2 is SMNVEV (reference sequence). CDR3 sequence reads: CASSGTSDWIKSSYEQYF. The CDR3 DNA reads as TGTGCCAGCTCCGGGACTAGCGACTGGATCAAAAGCTCCTACGAGCAGTACTTC.

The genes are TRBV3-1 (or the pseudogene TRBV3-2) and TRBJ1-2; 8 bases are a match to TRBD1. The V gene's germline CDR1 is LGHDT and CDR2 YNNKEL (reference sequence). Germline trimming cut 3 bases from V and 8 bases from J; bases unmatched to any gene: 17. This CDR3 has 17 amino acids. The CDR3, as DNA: TGTGCCAGCAGCCACGGACAGGGTCGGCGCAATGGTAGCGGCTACACCTTC. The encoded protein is CASSHGQGRRNGSGYTF.

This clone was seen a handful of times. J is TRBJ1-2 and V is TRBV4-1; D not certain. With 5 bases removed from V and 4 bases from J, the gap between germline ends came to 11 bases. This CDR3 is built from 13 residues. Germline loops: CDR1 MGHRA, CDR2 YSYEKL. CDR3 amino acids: CASSNPRSYGYTF. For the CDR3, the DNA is TGCGCCAGCAGCAACCCCCGGTCCTATGGCTACACCTTC.

CDR3 residues: CASSQDWRLSREEQFF. As DNA, the CDR3 is TGCGCCAGCAGCCAAGATTGGCGGTTATCACGGGAGGAGCAGTTCTTC. This chain connects TRBV4-3 to TRBJ2-1, with D possibly matching TRBD2 (6 bases). The germline V gene has CDR1 LGHNA and CDR2 YSLEER. The CDR3 consists of 16 residues. V dropped 0 bases and J dropped 10 bases, with 19 bases sitting between them.

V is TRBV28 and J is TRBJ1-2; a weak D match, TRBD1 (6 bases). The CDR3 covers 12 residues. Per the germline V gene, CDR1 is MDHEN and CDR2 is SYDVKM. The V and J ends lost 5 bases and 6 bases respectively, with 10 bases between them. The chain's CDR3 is CASSPYRDGYTF. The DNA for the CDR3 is TGTGCCAGCAGTCCTTACAGGGATGGCTACACCTTC.

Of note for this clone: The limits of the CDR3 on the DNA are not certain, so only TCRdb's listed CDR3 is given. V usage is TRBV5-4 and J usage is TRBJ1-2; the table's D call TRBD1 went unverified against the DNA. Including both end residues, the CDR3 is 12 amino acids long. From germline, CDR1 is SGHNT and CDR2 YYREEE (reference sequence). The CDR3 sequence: CASSFGTGTRTF.

The CDR3 DNA reads as TGTGCCAGCAGTTTTTCGGGGGGTAATGAAAAACTGTTTTTT. Translated: CASSFSGGNEKLFF. The chain has TRBV28 and TRBJ1-4; D might be TRBD1 (5 bases). Between the trimmed V and J ends, which lost 3 bases and 4 bases, there was a span of 9 bases. Germline values: CDR1 MDHEN, CDR2 SYDVKM. This CDR3 spans 14 amino acids.

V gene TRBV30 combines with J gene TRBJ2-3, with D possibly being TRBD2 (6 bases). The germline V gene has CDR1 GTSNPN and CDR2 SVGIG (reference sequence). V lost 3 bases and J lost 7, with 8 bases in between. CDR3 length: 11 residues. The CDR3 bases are TGTGCCTGGAGCGGGGGAAATACGCAGTATTTT. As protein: CAWSGGNTQYF.

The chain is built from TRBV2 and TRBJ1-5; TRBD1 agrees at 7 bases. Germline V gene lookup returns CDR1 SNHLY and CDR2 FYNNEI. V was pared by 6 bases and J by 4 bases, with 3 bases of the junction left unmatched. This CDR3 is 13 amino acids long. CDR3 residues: CASRGQQNQPQHF. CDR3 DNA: TGTGCCAGCAGGGGACAGCAAAATCAGCCCCAGCATTTT. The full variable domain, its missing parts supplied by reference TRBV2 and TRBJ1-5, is EPEVTQTPSHQVTQMGQEVILRCVPISNHLYFYWYRQILGQKVEFLVSFYNNEISEKSEIFDDQFSVERPDGSNFTLKIRSTKLEDSAMYFCASRGQQNQPQHFGDGTRLSIL.

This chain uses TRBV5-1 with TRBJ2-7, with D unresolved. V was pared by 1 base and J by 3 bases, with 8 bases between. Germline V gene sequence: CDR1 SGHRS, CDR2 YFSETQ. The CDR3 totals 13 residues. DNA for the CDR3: TGCGCCAGCAGCTTGACAGATCGCTACGAGCAGTACTTC. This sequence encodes CASSLTDRYEQYF.

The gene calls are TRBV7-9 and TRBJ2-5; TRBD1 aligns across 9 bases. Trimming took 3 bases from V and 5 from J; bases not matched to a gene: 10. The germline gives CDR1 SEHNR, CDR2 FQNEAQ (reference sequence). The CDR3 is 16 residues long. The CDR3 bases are TGTGCCAGCAGCTTCGCGGGACAGGGATTCGCGGAGACCCAGTACTTC. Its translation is CASSFAGQGFAETQYF.

This CDR3 reads CASSLSPSSYNEQFF. The CDR3 DNA reads as TGTGCCAGCAGCTTAAGTCCGAGCTCCTACAATGAGCAGTTCTTC. This rearrangement joins TRBV7-2 to TRBJ2-1; D not certain. Germline CDR1 and CDR2: SGHTA and FQGNSA. This CDR3 has 15 residues. Between the trimmed V and J ends, which lost 2 bases and 0 bases, there was a span of 8 bases.

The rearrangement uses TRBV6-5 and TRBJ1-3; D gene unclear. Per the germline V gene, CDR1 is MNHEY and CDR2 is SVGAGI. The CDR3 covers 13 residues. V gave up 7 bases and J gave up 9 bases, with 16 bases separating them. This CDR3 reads CASTPGEGSTIYF. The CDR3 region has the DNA TGTGCCAGCACCCCCGGGGAAGGCAGCACCATATATTTT.

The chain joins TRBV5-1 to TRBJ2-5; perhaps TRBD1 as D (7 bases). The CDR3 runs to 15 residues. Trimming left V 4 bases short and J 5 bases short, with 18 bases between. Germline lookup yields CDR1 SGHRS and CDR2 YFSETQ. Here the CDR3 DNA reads TGCGCCAGCAGCGATGCGGGGACAGCGTGGGAGACCCAGTACTTC. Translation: CASSDAGTAWETQYF.

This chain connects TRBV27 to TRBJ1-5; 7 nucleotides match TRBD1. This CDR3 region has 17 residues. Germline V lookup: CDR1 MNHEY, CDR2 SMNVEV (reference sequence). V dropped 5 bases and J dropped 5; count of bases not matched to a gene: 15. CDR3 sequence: CASSHSWGDSLYQPQHF. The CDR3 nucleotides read TGTGCCAGCAGTCATAGCTGGGGGGACAGCCTATATCAGCCCCAGCATTTT.

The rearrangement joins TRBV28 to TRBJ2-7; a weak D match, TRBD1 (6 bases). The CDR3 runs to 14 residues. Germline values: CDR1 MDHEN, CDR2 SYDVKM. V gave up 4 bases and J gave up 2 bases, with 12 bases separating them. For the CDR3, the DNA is TGTGCCAGCAGTTCGGACAGTGAAACCTACGAGCAGTACTTC. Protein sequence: CASSSDSETYEQYF.

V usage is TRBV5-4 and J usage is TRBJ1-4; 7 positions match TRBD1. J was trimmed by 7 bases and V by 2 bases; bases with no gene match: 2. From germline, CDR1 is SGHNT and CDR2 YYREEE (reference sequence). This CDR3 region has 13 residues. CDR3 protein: CASSFRTGEKLFF. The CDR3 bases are TGTGCCAGCAGCTTCCGGACAGGTGAAAAACTGTTTTTT. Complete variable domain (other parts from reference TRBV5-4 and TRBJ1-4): ETGVTQSPTHLIKTRGQQVTLRCSSQSGHNTVSWYQQALGQGPQFIFQYYREEENGRGNFPPRFSGLQFPNYSSELNVNALELDDSALYLCASSFRTGEKLFFGSGTQLSVL.

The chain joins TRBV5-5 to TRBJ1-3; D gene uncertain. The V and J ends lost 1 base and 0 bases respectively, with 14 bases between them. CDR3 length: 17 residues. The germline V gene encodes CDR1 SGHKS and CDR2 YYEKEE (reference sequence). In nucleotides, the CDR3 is TGTGCCAGCAGCTTGACATACAGCCAAAGCTCTGGAAACACCATATATTTT. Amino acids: CASSLTYSQSSGNTIYF.

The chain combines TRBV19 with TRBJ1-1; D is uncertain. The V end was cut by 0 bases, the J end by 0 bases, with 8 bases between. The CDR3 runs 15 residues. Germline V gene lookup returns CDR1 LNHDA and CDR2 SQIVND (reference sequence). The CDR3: CASSIDPGMNTEAFF. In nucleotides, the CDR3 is TGTGCCAGTAGTATAGATCCGGGGATGAACACTGAAGCTTTCTTT.

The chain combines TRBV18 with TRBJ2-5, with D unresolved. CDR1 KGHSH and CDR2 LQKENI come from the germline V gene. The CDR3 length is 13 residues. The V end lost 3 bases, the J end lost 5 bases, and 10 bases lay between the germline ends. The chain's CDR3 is CASSPRMWETQYF. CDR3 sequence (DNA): TGTGCCAGCTCACCCAGGATGTGGGAGACCCAGTACTTC.

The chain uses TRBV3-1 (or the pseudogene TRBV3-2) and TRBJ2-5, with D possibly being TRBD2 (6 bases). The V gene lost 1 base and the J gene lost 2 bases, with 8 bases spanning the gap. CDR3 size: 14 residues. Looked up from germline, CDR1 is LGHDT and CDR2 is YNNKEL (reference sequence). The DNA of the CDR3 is TGTGCCAGCAGCCAAGGACTAGTTCAAGAGACCCAGTACTTC. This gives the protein CASSQGLVQETQYF.

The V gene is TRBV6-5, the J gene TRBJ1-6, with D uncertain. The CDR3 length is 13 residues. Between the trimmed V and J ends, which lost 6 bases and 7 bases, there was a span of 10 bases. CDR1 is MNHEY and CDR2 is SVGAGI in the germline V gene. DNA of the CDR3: TGTGCCAGCAGCGGCAGCGAGAATTCACCCCTCCACTTT. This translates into CASSGSENSPLHF.

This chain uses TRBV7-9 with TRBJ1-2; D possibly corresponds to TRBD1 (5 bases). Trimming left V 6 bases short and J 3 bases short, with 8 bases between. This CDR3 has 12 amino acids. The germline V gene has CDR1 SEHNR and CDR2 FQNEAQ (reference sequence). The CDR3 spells CASSSGYYGYTF. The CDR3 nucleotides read TGTGCCAGCAGTTCAGGGTACTATGGCTACACCTTC.

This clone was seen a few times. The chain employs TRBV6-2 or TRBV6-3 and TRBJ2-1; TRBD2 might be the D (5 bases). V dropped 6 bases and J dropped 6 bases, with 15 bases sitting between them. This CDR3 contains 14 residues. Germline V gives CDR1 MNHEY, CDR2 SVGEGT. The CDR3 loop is CASSRSETSNEQFF. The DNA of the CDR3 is TGTGCCAGCAGCCGATCCGAAACTAGCAATGAGCAGTTCTTC.

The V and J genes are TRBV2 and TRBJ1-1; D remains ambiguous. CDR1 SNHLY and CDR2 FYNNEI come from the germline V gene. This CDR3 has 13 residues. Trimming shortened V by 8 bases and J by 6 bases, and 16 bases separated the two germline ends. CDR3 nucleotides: TGTGCCAGCGCTTTTGAGTCTGCGTCTGAAGCTTTCTTT. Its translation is CASAFESASEAFF.